A single TCR beta chain is shown here with its context. The repertoire was sequenced with immunoSEQ multiplex PCR; TCRdb's copy has only in-frame clones and lacks some. The table has 500,000 to 650,000 clones, roughly four fifths seen once; the top ten hold about 12%. This sample was included in a study of shared clonotypes between healthy human individuals. Overall study context: Donor ages ranged 18 to 49 years: a couple of women, a few men.

Germline V gene lookup returns CDR1 SNHLY and CDR2 FYNNEI. There are 13 residues in the CDR3. Trimming took 7 bases from V and 7 from J, leaving 14 bases between them. The sequence derives from a woman aged 40-49 years in good health. Some clones in this sample may be carry-over from other donors' samples. The sample comprised PBMCs. V usage is TRBV2 and J usage is TRBJ1-5; D is possibly TRBD1 (5 bases). This chain's CDR3 is CASIGEFGQPQHF. The DNA of the CDR3 is TGTGCCAGCATAGGGGAGTTCGGGCAGCCCCAGCATTTT.